The next 28 T cell receptor beta chains were all read from a single sample in a study of PD-1 blockade in classical Hodgkin lymphoma. TCRdb's table, derived via immunoSEQ multiplex PCR, lists solely in-frame clones and lacks some. Of approximately 60,000 clones listed, 88% are singletons. Each patient's relapse followed autologous stem cell transplantation, and brentuximab vedotin exposure varied. This specimen consisted of peripheral blood mononuclear cells (PBMCs), obtained at baseline. These receptors originate from a human donor with classical Hodgkin lymphoma.

This sequence joins TRBV5-1 and TRBJ2-7; D perhaps matches TRBD2 (6 bases). V dropped 4 bases and J dropped 0 bases, with 20 bases sitting between them. The CDR3 totals 17 residues. Germline-derived CDR1 and CDR2 are SGHRS and YFSETQ. The DNA of the CDR3 is TGCGCCAGCAGCCTCTCTGCGGGGTTTGCAACCTCCTACGAGCAGTACTTC. Its translation is CASSLSAGFATSYEQYF.

V gene TRBV9 combines with J gene TRBJ2-3; D is tentatively TRBD1 or TRBD2 (5 bases each). Trimming shortened V by 3 bases and J by 4 bases, and 15 bases separated the two germline ends. Germline CDR1 is SGDLS and CDR2 is YYNGEE. The CDR3 contains 15 residues. In DNA, the CDR3 is TGTGCCAGCAGCGCGCGGGTAGGGGTATCAGATACGCAGTATTTT. Encoded protein: CASSARVGVSDTQYF.

Note on this clone: The same CDR3 also results from other DNA sequences found in this sample. The chain couples TRBV18 to TRBJ2-3, with unresolved D. This CDR3 contains 16 residues. CDR1 is KGHSH, CDR2 LQKENI, per germline. Trimming took 3 bases from V and 5 from J, leaving 18 bases between them. The CDR3 spells CASSPPASPPGDTQYF. As DNA, the CDR3 is TGTGCCAGCTCACCGCCAGCCAGTCCACCCGGAGATACGCAGTATTTT.

The CDR3 sequence: CATKRLAGGQGYNEQFF. The CDR3 bases are TGTGCCACCAAAAGACTAGCGGGGGGGCAGGGTTACAATGAGCAGTTCTTC. The chain uses TRBV27 and TRBJ2-1; 14 bases line up with TRBD2. The germline gives CDR1 MNHEY, CDR2 SMNVEV (reference sequence). The CDR3 contains 17 residues. J was trimmed by 4 bases and V by 10 bases; bases with no gene match: 12.

The rearrangement uses TRBV15 and TRBJ2-3; D remains ambiguous. The germline gives CDR1 LNHNV, CDR2 YYDKDF (reference sequence). V was cut by 1 base and J by 2 bases, with 7 bases left in between. CDR3 length equals 14 residues. CDR3 DNA sequence: TGTGCCACCAGCAGAGGGTACTACACAGATACGCAGTATTTT. Its protein product is CATSRGYYTDTQYF.

Of note for this clone: The junction does not match germline at one end; this may be a read error. V is TRBV7-2 and J is TRBJ2-1; 8 bases match TRBD1. The germline V gene encodes CDR1 SGHTA and CDR2 FQGNSA. The CDR3 sequence is 16 residues long. CDR3 DNA: TGCGCCAGCAGCCAAGATTCCGGGACAGGATTAAATGAGCAGTTCTTC. Its translation: CASSQDSGTGLNEQFF. The whole variable domain, filled in from reference TRBV7-2 and TRBJ2-1, reads GAGVSQSPSNKVTEKGKDVELRCDPISGHTALYWYRQSLGQGLEFLIYFQGNSAPDKSGLPSDRFSAERTGGSVSTLTIQRTQQEDSAVYLCASSQDSGTGLNEQFFGPGTRLTVL.

The CDR3 sequence is CASRPTDNHYGYTF. The DNA for the CDR3 is TGTGCCAGCAGACCAACTGACAACCACTATGGCTACACCTTC. The chain links TRBV2 to TRBJ1-2; D ambiguous. CDR1 is SNHLY and CDR2 is FYNNEI in the germline V gene. This CDR3 is built from 14 residues. V was pared by 6 bases and J by 3 bases, with 14 bases between.

This chain links TRBV25-1 with TRBJ1-4; D not certain. CDR3 length: 14 residues. The germline V and J ends were trimmed by 7 bases and 0 bases, with 9 bases remaining between them. In germline, CDR1 is MGHDK, CDR2 SYGVNS. Here the CDR3 reads CASTARATNEKLFF. CDR3 in DNA: TGTGCCAGCACAGCCCGTGCAACTAATGAAAAACTGTTTTTT.

This chain links TRBV5-4 with TRBJ1-2; tentatively, D is TRBD1 (5 bases). The germline V gene encodes CDR1 SGHNT and CDR2 YYREEE (reference sequence). The V end lost 0 bases, the J end lost 6 bases, and 6 bases lay between the germline ends. This CDR3 has 12 residues. The CDR3 reads CASSLEGDGYTF. Here the CDR3 DNA reads TGTGCCAGCAGCTTGGAAGGGGATGGCTACACCTTC.

The gene calls are TRBV11-3 and TRBJ2-3; TRBD1 agrees at 9 bases. The V and J ends lost 5 bases and 1 base, in that order; junction bases with no gene match: 7. This CDR3 comprises 16 residues. Germline CDR1 and CDR2: SGHNT and YENEEA. CDR3 nucleotide sequence: TGTGCCAGCAGCCCCAGGACAGGGGCGGGCACAGATACGCAGTATTTT. It translates to CASSPRTGAGTDTQYF.

The table lists this clone with a count of one. The chain combines TRBV6-5 with TRBJ1-5; D unclear. Germline V gene data show CDR1 as MNHEY and CDR2 as SVGAGI. The V and J ends lost 5 bases and 3 bases respectively, with 11 bases between them. The CDR3 consists of 14 residues. CDR3 in amino acids: CASSELQPNQPQHF. Here the CDR3 DNA reads TGTGCCAGCAGTGAACTACAGCCCAATCAGCCCCAGCATTTT.

The CDR3 sequence: CASSWTAPGAPLHF. Here the CDR3 DNA reads TGCGCCAGCAGCTGGACAGCTCCGGGGGCACCCCTCCACTTT. The genes are TRBV5-1 and TRBJ1-6; a possible D gene is TRBD1 (6 bases). The CDR3 is 14 amino acids. Looked up from germline, CDR1 is SGHRS and CDR2 is YFSETQ. Trimming removed 3 bases at V and 11 bases at J, with 15 bases between.

A single count supports this clone. The chain links TRBV14 to TRBJ1-2, with D hard to call. The V gene's germline CDR1 is SGHDN and CDR2 FVKESK. The V end lost 1 base, the J end lost 4 bases, and 16 bases lay between the germline ends. The CDR3 spans 16 residues. CDR3 in DNA: TGTGCCAGCAGCCAAGGTCCAGCTCGGGGTGGCTATGGCTACACCTTC. It yields the protein CASSQGPARGGYGYTF.

This clone was seen a single time. This chain joins TRBV9 and TRBJ2-7; 9 bases align to TRBD2. After removal of 0 bases from V and 3 bases from J, the junction contained 1 base not matched to a gene. The germline V gene encodes CDR1 SGDLS and CDR2 YYNGEE. This CDR3 spans 14 amino acids. The DNA of the CDR3 is TGTGCCAGCAGCGTAGGGACTAGCGACTACGAGCAGTACTTC. Amino acids: CASSVGTSDYEQYF.

This clone was recorded once. The chain combines TRBV6-5 with TRBJ2-7, with D tentatively TRBD1 (6 bases). The germline V gene has CDR1 MNHEY and CDR2 SVGAGI. This CDR3 has 12 residues. V was shortened by 6 bases and J by 3 bases, with 9 bases between the two germline ends. The chain's CDR3 is CASRTGFYEQYF. The CDR3 DNA reads TGTGCCAGCAGAACAGGGTTCTACGAGCAGTACTTC.

The J gene is TRBJ2-1, the V gene TRBV30; D remains ambiguous. CDR3 length: 12 residues. Germline V lookup: CDR1 GTSNPN, CDR2 SVGIG (reference sequence). Trimming stripped 3 bases from V and 8 bases from J, with 11 bases between. The CDR3 here is CAWSVGGDEQFF. CDR3 nucleotides: TGTGCCTGGAGCGTGGGTGGGGATGAGCAGTTCTTC. Complete variable domain (other parts from reference TRBV30 and TRBJ2-1): SQTIHQWPATLVQPVGSPLSLECTVEGTSNPNLYWYRQAAGRGLQLLFYSVGIGQISSEVPQNLSASRPQDRQFILSSKKLLLSDSGFYLCAWSVGGDEQFFGPGTRLTVL.

The gene calls are TRBV7-3 and TRBJ1-5; TRBD1 aligns across 8 bases. CDR1 is SGHTA and CDR2 is FQGTGA in the germline V gene. The CDR3 is made up of 13 amino acids. V dropped 4 bases and J dropped 5; count of bases not matched to a gene: 1. CDR3 DNA sequence: TGTGCCAGCAGCTCGACAGGGGATCAGCCCCAGCATTTT. Its translation is CASSSTGDQPQHF.

The CDR3 spells CASSPRRGGGVYEQYF. The CDR3 DNA sequence: TGTGCCAGCAGTCCACGCAGGGGTGGGGGGGTTTACGAGCAGTACTTC. V gene TRBV6-6 combines with J gene TRBJ2-7; D is perhaps TRBD2 (7 bases). Deletions cut 5 bases from V and 4 bases from J, with 21 bases between. CDR1 is MNHNY and CDR2 is SVGAGI in the germline V gene (reference sequence). The CDR3 contains 16 residues.

The chain links TRBV14 to TRBJ2-7; D is unclear. Trimming took off 4 bases at V and 3 bases at J, with 7 bases between the two ends. This CDR3 spans 12 amino acids. In germline, CDR1 is SGHDN, CDR2 FVKESK. CDR3 in DNA: TGTGCCAGCAGCCCCGGCTTCTACGAGCAGTACTTC. Its translation: CASSPGFYEQYF.

This clone is a singleton in its sample. Other DNA sequences in the sample encode the same CDR3. The rearrangement uses TRBV11-3 and TRBJ2-2; D not certain. Germline values: CDR1 SGHNT, CDR2 YENEEA. CDR3 length: 14 residues. V was clipped by 2 bases and J by 9 bases, with 13 bases between them. The CDR3 is CASSLSTFTRELFF. The CDR3 DNA is TGTGCCAGCAGCTTATCTACATTCACACGGGAGCTGTTTTTT.

The chain is built from TRBV9 and TRBJ2-5, with 9 bases aligning to TRBD2. The CDR3 length is 21 residues. Germline CDR1 is SGDLS and CDR2 is YYNGEE. V lost 3 bases, J lost 0 bases, and 21 bases stayed unmatched. The CDR3 here is CASSAGLIRLAAPRYQETQYF. The CDR3 region has the DNA TGTGCCAGCAGCGCCGGACTAATAAGACTAGCGGCTCCCCGGTACCAAGAGACCCAGTACTTC.

This chain joins TRBV19 and TRBJ1-1, with 8 bases identical to TRBD1. V was clipped by 5 bases and J by 0 bases; unmatched bases: 11. Germline CDR1 reads LNHDA; CDR2 reads SQIVND (reference sequence). The CDR3 loop spans 17 amino acids. CDR3 residues: CASSVKTGARVNTEAFF. CDR3 DNA sequence: TGTGCCAGTAGTGTCAAGACAGGGGCGAGAGTGAACACTGAAGCTTTCTTT.

V is TRBV19 and J is TRBJ2-1; 9 bases are shared with TRBD1. CDR1 LNHDA and CDR2 SQIVND come from the germline V gene (reference sequence). Losses at the gene ends were 7 bases for V and 4 bases for J; bases not matched to a gene: 8. The CDR3 is made up of 15 amino acids. In DNA, the CDR3 is TGTGCCAGTAATTCCCGGGACAGGGAGTACAATGAGCAGTTCTTC. Residues: CASNSRDREYNEQFF.

DNA of the CDR3: TGTGCCAGCGGACTAAGCACAGATACGCAGTATTTT. This codes for CASGLSTDTQYF. The rearrangement links TRBV6-5 to TRBJ2-3; D is possibly TRBD2 (6 bases). The CDR3 has 12 residues. Between the trimmed V and J ends, which lost 8 bases and 0 bases, there was a span of 6 bases. Germline V CDR1 and CDR2: MNHEY, SVGAGI.

This clone was picked up one time. The chain has TRBV11-2 and TRBJ2-5, with 13 bases aligning to TRBD2. Germline V gene lookup returns CDR1 SGHAT and CDR2 FQNNGV. The V and J ends lost 1 base and 6 bases, in that order; junction bases with no gene match: 11. CDR3 length: 18 amino acids. The CDR3 spells CASSLARTSGGLGKTQYF. For the CDR3, the DNA is TGTGCCAGCAGCTTAGCCCGGACTAGCGGGGGCCTCGGGAAGACCCAGTACTTC.

This rearrangement joins TRBV5-4 to TRBJ2-7, with TRBD1 as a possible D gene (5 bases). Germline V gives CDR1 SGHNT, CDR2 YYREEE (reference sequence). The V end was cut by 4 bases, the J end by 5 bases, with 16 bases between. The CDR3 loop spans 14 amino acids. The CDR3 region is CASSPRQGRHEQYF. CDR3 bases: TGTGCCAGCAGCCCCCGGCAGGGTAGGCACGAGCAGTACTTC.

The chain links TRBV4-3 to TRBJ1-1; TRBD1 aligns across 9 bases. CDR3 length equals 15 residues. In germline, CDR1 is LGHNA, CDR2 YSLEER. V gave up 0 bases and J gave up 3 bases; unmatched junction bases: 2. CDR3 sequence: CASSQDWTGDTEAFF. The DNA for the CDR3 is TGCGCCAGCAGCCAAGATTGGACAGGGGACACTGAAGCTTTCTTT.

The V call is TRBV27, the J call TRBJ2-5; D not certain. V was shortened by 9 bases and J by 4 bases, with 6 bases between the two germline ends. From germline, CDR1 is MNHEY and CDR2 SMNVEV (reference sequence). The length of the CDR3 is 10 residues. The CDR3 here is CASMGETQYF. The CDR3 DNA reads TGTGCCAGTATGGGAGAGACCCAGTACTTC.